The 7 T cell receptor beta chains listed next were all sequenced from one sample in a study of response to subunit inactivated influenza vaccine. One entry per CDR3 protein, called by TCRdb with MiXCR from the RT-PCR reads. The data hold around 520,000 distinct CDR3 sequences, with 25% observed a single time. The source was CD4+ T cells sorted from PBMCs, collected 5 days after vaccination. All receptors derive from a man over 45 who received an inactivated influenza vaccine.

V gene TRBV4-1 combines with J gene TRBJ2-2; D not certain. Trimming left V 0 bases short and J 0 bases short, with 8 bases between. The CDR3 runs to 16 residues. Looked up from germline, CDR1 is MGHRA and CDR2 is YSYEKL. Written as DNA, the CDR3 is TGCGCCAGCAGCCAAGATAAGCGACCGAACACCGGGGAGCTGTTTTTT. Translated, it gives CASSQDKRPNTGELFF.

This clonotype was seen many times. Here the CDR3 reads CSVEEQSRSSYEQYF. The CDR3 DNA sequence: TGCAGCGTTGAAGAACAGTCCCGGAGCTCCTACGAGCAGTACTTC. The chain joins TRBV29-1 to TRBJ2-7, with no clear D. The CDR3 covers 15 residues. CDR1 SQVTM and CDR2 ANQGSEA come from the germline V gene. V was clipped by 0 bases and J by 0 bases, with 12 bases between them.

This clonotype came up a few times. J is TRBJ2-7 and V is TRBV20-1, with TRBD2 matching 13 bases. The CDR3 is 14 amino acids. The ends lost 2 bases at V and 6 bases at J; junction bases unmatched: 4. From germline, CDR1 is DFQATT and CDR2 SNEGSKA (reference sequence). The CDR3 region has the DNA TGCAGTGCTAGAACTAGCGGGGGGGCTTCCGAGCAGTACTTC. Translating it yields CSARTSGGASEQYF.

This sequence joins TRBV11-2 and TRBJ2-1, with D hard to call. From germline, CDR1 is SGHAT and CDR2 FQNNGV. CDR3 length: 13 residues. V was shortened by 0 bases and J by 7 bases, with 7 bases between the two germline ends. The CDR3 reads CASSLEWKNEQFF. The CDR3 DNA follows: TGTGCCAGCAGCTTAGAGTGGAAGAATGAGCAGTTCTTC.

The chain employs TRBV9 and TRBJ2-5; 8 nucleotides align to TRBD1. The germline V gene has CDR1 SGDLS and CDR2 YYNGEE. The ends lost 4 bases at V and 4 bases at J; junction bases unmatched: 6. This CDR3 region has 14 residues. The DNA of the CDR3 is TGTGCCAGCAGCCGCAAAACAGGGGGAGAGACCCAGTACTTC. Amino acid sequence: CASSRKTGGETQYF.

The V call is TRBV20-1, the J call TRBJ2-5; 8 bases align to TRBD2. CDR1 DFQATT and CDR2 SNEGSKA come from the germline V gene (reference sequence). The CDR3 spans 15 residues. Trimming took 2 bases from V and 2 from J; bases not matched to a gene: 7. In DNA form, the CDR3 reads TGCAGTGCTAGAAAGAGCGGGAGAAGACAAGAGACCCAGTACTTC. Encoded protein: CSARKSGRRQETQYF.

The chain employs TRBV6-2 or TRBV6-3 and TRBJ2-7; TRBD1 might be the D (5 bases). CDR1 is MNHEY, CDR2 SVGEGT, per germline. The CDR3 is 13 residues long. The V end was cut by 5 bases, the J end by 4 bases, with 12 bases between. CDR3 loop: CASSTNTGYEQYF. The CDR3 nucleotides read TGTGCCAGCAGTACGAATACAGGTTACGAGCAGTACTTC.